The 25 T cell receptor beta chains below all came from one sample that was sequenced in a study of blood T cell repertoires in COVID-19. Repertoires were generated with immunoSEQ multiplex PCR, while TCRdb's copy carries only in-frame clones and drops some. The data contain some 150,000 clones, around four fifths of them seen just once; the ten biggest clones take up 3%. The sequenced material came from peripheral blood. The receptors shown here come from a woman aged 40 to 49 with active or convalescent COVID-19.

CDR3 in DNA: TGTGCCTGGAGCCCGGGACACGGTGGCTACACCTTC. Encoded protein: CAWSPGHGGYTF. The chain joins TRBV30 to TRBJ1-2, with a possible D match to TRBD1 (6 bases). The CDR3 runs 12 residues. In germline, CDR1 is GTSNPN, CDR2 SVGIG (reference sequence). Trimming cost V 3 bases and J 7 bases, with 12 bases left between them.

V gene TRBV3-1 (or the pseudogene TRBV3-2) combines with J gene TRBJ1-2; TRBD1 matches at 7 bases. Germline CDR1 LGHDT, CDR2 YNNKEL (reference sequence). This CDR3 has 14 amino acids. V trimming: 6 bases; J trimming: 5 bases; junction bases outside the gene matches: 9. The CDR3: CASRHQGVRYGYTF. CDR3 bases: TGTGCCAGCAGACATCAGGGGGTGCGGTATGGCTACACCTTC.

The chain couples TRBV10-3 to TRBJ2-2; TRBD1 agrees at 9 bases. CDR1 is ENHRY and CDR2 is SYGVKD in the germline V gene. The length of the CDR3 is 16 residues. Unmatched junction bases numbered 14, after V lost 7 bases and J lost 8 bases. CDR3 in amino acids: CAITNPGTGRSGELFF. The CDR3 nucleotides are TGTGCCATCACCAACCCAGGGACAGGGAGAAGTGGGGAGCTGTTTTTT.

The gene calls are TRBV15 and TRBJ2-1; possibly TRBD2 for D (5 bases). Per germline, CDR1 LNHNV and CDR2 YYDKDF (reference sequence). Trimming took 0 bases from V and 3 from J, leaving 18 bases between them. CDR3 size: 18 residues. The CDR3 region has the DNA TGTGCCACCAGCAGAGATCCCCTATTTGGAGAGGGCTACAATGAGCAGTTCTTC. Protein product: CATSRDPLFGEGYNEQFF.

The gene calls are TRBV5-1 and TRBJ2-1; 8 bases are a match to TRBD2. The CDR3 is 16 amino acids. From germline, CDR1 is SGHRS and CDR2 YFSETQ. V was pared by 6 bases and J by 0 bases, with 8 bases of the junction left unmatched. The CDR3 DNA follows: TGCGCCAGCACCCCTCTAGCGGGTCCCTCCTACAATGAGCAGTTCTTC. Its protein is CASTPLAGPSYNEQFF.

CDR3 sequence reads: CASNKLAGGPLMPGTDTQYF. In DNA, the CDR3 is TGTGCCAGTAACAAACTAGCGGGAGGGCCGTTGATGCCTGGCACAGATACGCAGTATTTT. The rearrangement uses TRBV19 and TRBJ2-3, with 13 bases fitting TRBD2. This CDR3 is 20 amino acids long. J was trimmed by 1 base and V by 7 bases; bases with no gene match: 17. CDR1 is LNHDA and CDR2 is SQIVND in the germline V gene (reference sequence). The full variable domain, in which reference TRBV19 and TRBJ2-3 provide the parts outside the CDR3, is DGGITQSPKYLFRKEGQNVTLSCEQNLNHDAMYWYRQDPGQGLRLIYYSQIVNDFQKGDIAEGYSVSREKKESFPLTVTSAQKNPTAFYLCASNKLAGGPLMPGTDTQYFGPGTRLTVL.

The table lists this clone with a count of one. The CDR3 here is CASKQTSAGEQFF. The CDR3 DNA sequence: TGTGCCAGTAAACAAACGTCGGCGGGTGAGCAGTTCTTC. The rearrangement links TRBV12-3 or TRBV12-4 to TRBJ2-1; a weak D match, TRBD2 (5 bases). The CDR3 loop spans 13 amino acids. Trimming stripped 9 bases from V and 9 bases from J, with 18 bases between.

This chain joins TRBV5-1 and TRBJ2-7, with 15 bases that match TRBD2. Germline trimming cut 4 bases from V and 4 bases from J; bases unmatched to any gene: 9. This CDR3 is built from 17 residues. The V gene's germline CDR1 is SGHRS and CDR2 YFSETQ. This CDR3 reads CASSGLAGGTTRYEQYF. The CDR3 region has the DNA TGCGCCAGCAGCGGACTAGCGGGAGGGACCACAAGGTACGAGCAGTACTTC.

This clone was detected once. The chain combines TRBV9 with TRBJ2-2; TRBD2 matches at 7 bases. In germline, CDR1 is SGDLS, CDR2 YYNGEE. This CDR3 is 14 amino acids long. The V gene end was trimmed by 7 bases and the J gene end by 3 bases; junction bases not matched to a gene: 6. DNA for the CDR3: TGTGCCAGCTCTGCCCGGGGGGACACCGGGGAGCTGTTTTTT. Amino acid sequence: CASSARGDTGELFF.

This chain uses TRBV11-2 with TRBJ1-1; D is perhaps TRBD1 (6 bases). Germline CDR1 reads SGHAT; CDR2 reads FQNNGV. This CDR3 has 16 residues. V was clipped by 4 bases and J by 3 bases, with 18 bases between them. CDR3 DNA sequence: TGTGCCAGCAGCTGGATGACAGGCTCTGGGGACACTGAAGCTTTCTTT. The encoded protein is CASSWMTGSGDTEAFF.

This chain uses TRBV5-8 with TRBJ2-3, with D perhaps matching TRBD1 (5 bases). This CDR3 has 15 residues. Between the trimmed V and J ends, which lost 4 bases and 1 base, there was a span of 13 bases. The germline gives CDR1 SGHTS, CDR2 YDEGEE. Written as DNA, the CDR3 is TGTGCCAGCAGCGGGGCTCACACAGGCACAGATACGCAGTATTTT. Its protein product is CASSGAHTGTDTQYF.

The chain links TRBV3-1 (or the pseudogene TRBV3-2) to TRBJ1-1, with D possibly matching TRBD1 (5 bases). The CDR3 runs to 15 residues. The germline V gene encodes CDR1 LGHDT and CDR2 YNNKEL (reference sequence). The V end lost 2 bases, the J end lost 5 bases, and 15 bases lay between the germline ends. CDR3 nucleotides: TGTGCCAGCAGCCAACCCGGGGGGGGTAGGACTGAAGCTTTCTTT. This codes for CASSQPGGGRTEAFF.

V gene TRBV6-5 combines with J gene TRBJ1-6; TRBD1 matches 8 bases. V trimming: 2 bases; J trimming: 6 bases; junction bases outside the gene matches: 3. The CDR3 extends over 15 amino acids. Germline CDR1 is MNHEY and CDR2 is SVGAGI. This chain's CDR3 is CASSYQGAINSPLHF. The CDR3 bases are TGTGCCAGCAGTTACCAGGGGGCTATTAATTCACCCCTCCACTTT.

The chain combines TRBV19 with TRBJ2-6; maybe TRBD1 (5 bases). The V end lost 5 bases, the J end lost 7 bases, and 15 bases lay between the germline ends. The germline V gene encodes CDR1 LNHDA and CDR2 SQIVND (reference sequence). CDR3 length: 15 residues. CDR3 region: CASSVLSRDANVLTF. CDR3 bases: TGTGCCAGTAGTGTCCTGAGCAGGGATGCCAACGTCCTGACTTTC.

The chain combines TRBV11-2 with TRBJ1-1, with D perhaps TRBD1 (5 bases). The CDR3 covers 13 residues. Trimming removed 4 bases from V and 7 bases from J, with 13 bases in between. Per the germline V gene, CDR1 is SGHAT and CDR2 is FQNNGV. As DNA, the CDR3 is TGTGCCAGCAGCTCGCACGGGGGAGTTGAAGCTTTCTTT. Translating it yields CASSSHGGVEAFF.

V usage is TRBV29-1 and J usage is TRBJ1-3; D call uncertain. This CDR3 region has 17 residues. CDR1 is SQVTM and CDR2 is ANQGSEA in the germline V gene. Trimming took 2 bases from V and 3 from J, leaving 20 bases between them. This chain's CDR3 is CSVELALDLADGNTIYF. DNA of the CDR3: TGCAGCGTTGAATTAGCCCTCGATCTAGCCGATGGAAACACCATATATTTT. Full variable domain (outside the CDR3, taken from reference TRBV29-1 and TRBJ1-3): SAVISQKPSRDICQRGTSLTIQCQVDSQVTMMFWYRQQPGQSLTLIATANQGSEATYESGFVIDKFPISRPNLTFSTLTVSNMSPEDSSIYLCSVELALDLADGNTIYFGEGSWLTVV.

The chain joins TRBV10-3 to TRBJ1-1; D remains ambiguous. The CDR3 has 14 residues. V gave up 8 bases and J gave up 1 base, with 14 bases separating them. Germline CDR1 is ENHRY and CDR2 is SYGVKD. CDR3 nucleotides: TGTGCCATCGGGGAGGCACAGAAGAACACTGAAGCTTTCTTT. This translates into CAIGEAQKNTEAFF.

The chain combines TRBV5-8 with TRBJ2-5; 9 nucleotides line up with TRBD1. The J segment lost 5 bases and the V segment lost 10 bases, leaving 12 bases of the junction unmatched. CDR1 is SGHTS and CDR2 is YDEGEE in the germline V gene. The CDR3 covers 14 residues. The DNA of the CDR3 is TGTGCCGCCGCCCCCGACAGGGGGTGGGAGACCCAGTACTTC. As protein: CAAAPDRGWETQYF.

Note on this clone: Distinct nucleotide sequences in the sample also encode this CDR3. This chain connects TRBV4-3 to TRBJ1-1, with D perhaps matching TRBD1 (5 bases). Germline CDR1 LGHNA, CDR2 YSLEER. Trimming pared 1 base from V and 0 bases from J, leaving 6 bases between. CDR3 length: 14 residues. For the CDR3, the DNA is TGCGCCAGCAGCCAAGGACAGTTGAACACTGAAGCTTTCTTT. Protein: CASSQGQLNTEAFF.

The chain recombines TRBV25-1 with TRBJ2-7; 9 bases agree with TRBD1. J gave up 4 bases and V 3 bases, and 7 bases lay outside the gene matches. The CDR3 is 15 amino acids. The V gene's germline CDR1 is MGHDK and CDR2 SYGVNS. In nucleotides, the CDR3 is TGTGCCAGCAGTGAGCCCGGGACAGGGATGTACGAGCAGTACTTC. Protein: CASSEPGTGMYEQYF.

CDR3 residues: CATSDLYLGGVGETQYF. Here the CDR3 DNA reads TGTGCCACCAGTGATCTCTACTTGGGGGGGGTCGGGGAGACCCAGTACTTC. This chain uses TRBV24-1 with TRBJ2-5; TRBD2 aligns across 7 bases. The CDR3 is 17 residues long. After removal of 3 bases from V and 5 bases from J, the junction contained 14 bases not matched to a gene. CDR1 and CDR2 from the germline V gene are KGHDR and SFDVKD.

The chain combines TRBV5-1 with TRBJ2-2; possibly TRBD1 for D (5 bases). This CDR3 is 15 amino acids long. The V end was cut by 0 bases, the J end by 4 bases, with 10 bases between. Germline V lookup: CDR1 SGHRS, CDR2 YFSETQ. The CDR3: CASSLEDSSTGELFF. CDR3 in DNA: TGCGCCAGCAGCTTGGAAGACAGTTCCACCGGGGAGCTGTTTTTT. Supplemented by reference TRBV5-1 and TRBJ2-2, the full variable domain reads KAGVTQTPRYLIKTRGQQVTLSCSPISGHRSVSWYQQTPGQGLQFLFEYFSETQRNKGNFPGRFSGRQFSNSRSEMNVSTLELGDSALYLCASSLEDSSTGELFFGEGSRLTVL.

The chain employs TRBV6-5 and TRBJ2-3, with TRBD1 as a possible D gene (6 bases). CDR3 length: 15 amino acids. Germline CDR1 and CDR2: MNHEY and SVGAGI. V lost 11 bases to trimming and J lost 2 bases, with 20 bases between them. Here the CDR3 reads CAAEGGFGSTDTQYF. CDR3 bases: TGTGCCGCGGAAGGGGGTTTCGGGTCCACAGATACGCAGTATTTT.

The genes are TRBV4-3 and TRBJ2-5, with D perhaps matching TRBD2 (5 bases). Trimming removed 2 bases at V and 5 bases at J, with 15 bases between. The CDR3 spans 15 residues. Per the germline V gene, CDR1 is LGHNA and CDR2 is YSLEER. The CDR3 sequence is CASSQSTPGWETQYF. CDR3 nucleotide sequence: TGCGCCAGCAGCCAATCGACGCCGGGGTGGGAGACCCAGTACTTC.

The chain uses TRBV6-5 and TRBJ1-5; D is uncertain. V gave up 2 bases and J gave up 4 bases, with 6 bases separating them. This CDR3 contains 13 residues. Per germline, CDR1 MNHEY and CDR2 SVGAGI. CDR3 sequence reads: CASSYAGNQPQHF. In DNA, the CDR3 is TGTGCCAGCAGTTACGCGGGGAATCAGCCCCAGCATTTT.